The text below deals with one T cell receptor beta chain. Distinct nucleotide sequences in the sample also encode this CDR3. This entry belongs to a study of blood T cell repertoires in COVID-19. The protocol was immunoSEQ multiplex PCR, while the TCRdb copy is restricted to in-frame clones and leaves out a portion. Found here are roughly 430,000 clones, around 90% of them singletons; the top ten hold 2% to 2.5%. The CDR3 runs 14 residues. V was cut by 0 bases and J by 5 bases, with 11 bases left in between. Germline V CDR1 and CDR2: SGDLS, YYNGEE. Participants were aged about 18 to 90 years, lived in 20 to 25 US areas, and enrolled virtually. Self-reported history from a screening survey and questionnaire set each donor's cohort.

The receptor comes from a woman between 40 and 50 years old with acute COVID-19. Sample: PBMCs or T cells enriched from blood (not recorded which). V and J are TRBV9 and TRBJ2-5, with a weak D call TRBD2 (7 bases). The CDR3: CASSVVGGAETQYF. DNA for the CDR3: TGTGCCAGCAGCGTAGTGGGGGGGGCGGAGACCCAGTACTTC.